A single T cell receptor beta chain is shown here with its context. Its antigen is unknown. A far larger clone is off by one base, so a read error is likely. Other DNA sequences in the sample encode the same CDR3. This entry is derived from a study of OX40 agonist ivuxolimab in advanced cancers. Overall study findings and caveats: More expanded clones were seen, on average, in CD8+ T cells than in CD4+.

Germline V CDR1 and CDR2: SEHNR, FQNEAQ (reference sequence). The CDR3 totals 14 residues. The data were produced by immunoSEQ multiplex PCR, yet TCRdb's version contains in-frame clones alone and is incomplete. The sample lists approximately 18,000 clones, 78% occurring once. This receptor was obtained from an adult with an advanced solid tumor such as melanoma, head and neck, liver or kidney cancer. The chain has TRBV7-9 and TRBJ2-1, with D possibly called TRBD1 or TRBD2 (5 bases each). Sequencing used CD4+ or CD8+ T cells sorted from blood, obtained in a trial of the OX40 agonist ivuxolimab. DNA of the CDR3: TGTGCCAGCAGTCCAGGGAGCTCCTACAACGAGCAGTTCTTC. Translating gives CASSPGSSYNEQFF.